This is a list of T cell receptor beta chains from one sample in a study of T-cell memory formation after mild COVID-19. Using its own MiXCR run on the 5' RACE reads, TCRdb lists one record per CDR3 protein. The sample lists fewer than 650,000 distinct CDR3 sequences, roughly 22% occurring once. The sample comprised PBMCs or a T cell subset sorted from them (not recorded which). The receptor source for this set is an adult woman who had mild COVID-19 (a few samples of this study predate the infection). Cell type and time point are not known. CDR3s include the opening cysteine and the closing phenylalanine or tryptophan. The D gene is left open where the match is weak. Size is stated for part of the rows, as once, few or many counts, or as a class when the clone is expanded.

cdr3_aa: CASSYQGGGSYNSPLHF
cdr3_nt: TGTGCCAGCAGTTATCAGGGTGGGGGGTCCTATAATTCACCCCTCCACTTT
cdr3_length: 17
d_call: .
v_call: TRBV6-5
clone_size: .
j_call: TRBJ1-6

cdr3_aa: CASSQEGQMVRAYASTDTQYF
cdr3_nt: TGTGCCAGCAGCCAAGAGGGGCAGATGGTGCGGGCCTATGCTAGCACAGATACGCAGTATTTT
cdr3_length: 21
d_call: .
v_call: TRBV3-1
clone_size: .
j_call: TRBJ2-3

cdr3_aa: CASSQGQGKNTEAFF
cdr3_nt: TGTGCCAGCAGCCAGGGACAGGGGAAGAACACTGAAGCTTTCTTT
cdr3_length: 15
d_call: TRBD1
v_call: TRBV16
clone_size: .
j_call: TRBJ1-1

cdr3_aa: CASSLSERLTGYEQFF
cdr3_nt: TGTGCCAGCAGCTTATCGGAAAGATTGACCGGCTATGAGCAGTTCTTC
cdr3_length: 16
d_call: .
v_call: TRBV7-9
clone_size: few
j_call: TRBJ2-1

cdr3_aa: CASSLTRDSYEQYF
cdr3_nt: TGTGCCAGCAGCTTAACCCGGGACTCCTACGAGCAGTACTTC
cdr3_length: 14
d_call: .
v_call: TRBV7-6
clone_size: few
j_call: TRBJ2-7

cdr3_aa: CASSLNAAGGTEQFF
cdr3_nt: TGCGCCAGCAGCTTGAATGCAGCGGGAGGGACCGAGCAGTTCTTC
cdr3_length: 15
d_call: TRBD2
v_call: TRBV5-1
clone_size: few
j_call: TRBJ2-1

cdr3_aa: CASSHERQGSYNEQFF
cdr3_nt: TGTGCCAGCAGTCACGAAAGACAGGGATCCTACAATGAGCAGTTCTTC
cdr3_length: 16
d_call: TRBD1
v_call: TRBV7-9
clone_size: few
j_call: TRBJ2-1

cdr3_aa: CASSLRPRTSGEQFF
cdr3_nt: TGTGCCAGCAGCTTGAGACCTAGGACTAGCGGTGAGCAGTTCTTC
cdr3_length: 15
d_call: TRBD2
v_call: TRBV7-2
clone_size: few
j_call: TRBJ2-1

cdr3_aa: CATSKGAKNIQYF
cdr3_nt: TGTGCCACCAGTAAAGGAGCCAAAAACATTCAGTACTTC
cdr3_length: 13
d_call: .
v_call: TRBV24-1
clone_size: few
j_call: TRBJ2-4

cdr3_aa: CASSPAGKGAMETQYF
cdr3_nt: TGTGCCAGCAGCCCCGCGGGGAAGGGGGCTATGGAGACCCAGTACTTC
cdr3_length: 16
d_call: .
v_call: TRBV4-2
clone_size: few
j_call: TRBJ2-5

cdr3_aa: CAISISIQGIDEQFF
cdr3_nt: TGTGCCATCAGTATTTCCATCCAGGGGATAGATGAGCAGTTCTTC
cdr3_length: 15
d_call: .
v_call: TRBV10-3
clone_size: .
j_call: TRBJ2-1

cdr3_aa: CASSLVPMKDSTDTQYF
cdr3_nt: TGCGCCAGCAGCTTGGTTCCGATGAAAGATAGCACAGATACGCAGTATTTT
cdr3_length: 17
d_call: .
v_call: TRBV5-1
clone_size: .
j_call: TRBJ2-3

cdr3_aa: CASSLSGFRTQHF
cdr3_nt: TGTGCCAGCAGTTTGTCGGGGTTTAGGACCCAGCATTTT
cdr3_length: 13
d_call: .
v_call: TRBV12-3/TRBV12-4
clone_size: .
j_call: TRBJ1-5

cdr3_aa: CAITRQGARNEQFF
cdr3_nt: TGTGCCATCACCAGGCAGGGGGCAAGGAATGAGCAGTTCTTC
cdr3_length: 14
d_call: TRBD1
v_call: TRBV10-3
clone_size: .
j_call: TRBJ2-1

cdr3_aa: CASSRDRGQEKLFF
cdr3_nt: TGTGCCAGCAGCCGCGACAGGGGGCAGGAAAAACTGTTTTTT
cdr3_length: 14
d_call: TRBD1
v_call: TRBV6-5
clone_size: many
j_call: TRBJ1-4

cdr3_aa: CASSLVQGAYYYNEQFF
cdr3_nt: TGTGCCAGCAGCTTAGTACAGGGGGCCTACTATTACAATGAGCAGTTCTTC
cdr3_length: 17
d_call: TRBD1
v_call: TRBV7-9
clone_size: once
j_call: TRBJ2-1

cdr3_aa: CSVEAGDTGELFF
cdr3_nt: TGCAGCGTTGAAGCGGGAGACACCGGGGAGCTGTTTTTT
cdr3_length: 13
d_call: .
v_call: TRBV29-1
clone_size: .
j_call: TRBJ2-2

cdr3_aa: CASSPTGTSGHNEQFF
cdr3_nt: TGTGCCAGCAGCCCGACAGGGACTAGCGGTCACAATGAGCAGTTCTTC
cdr3_length: 16
d_call: TRBD2
v_call: TRBV7-9
clone_size: few
j_call: TRBJ2-1

cdr3_aa: CASRTGRMNTEAFF
cdr3_nt: TGTGCCAGCAGAACTGGACGGATGAACACTGAAGCTTTCTTT
cdr3_length: 14
d_call: .
v_call: TRBV12-3/TRBV12-4
clone_size: few
j_call: TRBJ1-1

cdr3_aa: CASSFYGGLVDEQYF
cdr3_nt: TGTGCCAGCAGTTTTTACGGGGGGCTGGTCGACGAGCAGTACTTC
cdr3_length: 15
d_call: .
v_call: TRBV12-3/TRBV12-4
clone_size: few
j_call: TRBJ2-7

cdr3_aa: CASQRGRGSYEQYF
cdr3_nt: TGTGCCAGCCAGCGAGGCAGGGGTTCCTACGAGCAGTACTTC
cdr3_length: 14
d_call: .
v_call: TRBV2
clone_size: once
j_call: TRBJ2-7

cdr3_aa: CATSDYADNEQFF
cdr3_nt: TGTGCCACCAGTGATTATGCGGACAATGAGCAGTTCTTC
cdr3_length: 13
d_call: .
v_call: TRBV24-1
clone_size: .
j_call: TRBJ2-1

cdr3_aa: CAWSDGQGVVEAFF
cdr3_nt: TGTGCCTGGAGTGACGGACAGGGGGTTGTTGAAGCTTTCTTT
cdr3_length: 14
d_call: TRBD1
v_call: TRBV30
clone_size: .
j_call: TRBJ1-1

cdr3_aa: CASSPLGGGEASAFF
cdr3_nt: TGCGCCAGCAGCCCGTTGGGGGGTGGCGAGGCTTCGGCTTTCTTT
cdr3_length: 15
d_call: .
v_call: TRBV5-1
clone_size: .
j_call: TRBJ1-1

cdr3_aa: CASTLGNYNEQFF
cdr3_nt: TGTGCCAGCACCCTCGGGAATTACAATGAGCAGTTCTTC
cdr3_length: 13
d_call: .
v_call: TRBV12-3/TRBV12-4
clone_size: .
j_call: TRBJ2-1

cdr3_aa: CASRLTGAVSGNTIYF
cdr3_nt: TGTGCCAGTAGGCTGACAGGGGCCGTCTCTGGAAACACCATATATTTT
cdr3_length: 16
d_call: TRBD1
v_call: TRBV19
clone_size: .
j_call: TRBJ1-3

cdr3_aa: CSALTKATDTQYF
cdr3_nt: TGCAGTGCTCTCACGAAAGCCACAGATACGCAGTATTTT
cdr3_length: 13
d_call: .
v_call: TRBV20-1
clone_size: few
j_call: TRBJ2-3

cdr3_aa: CASSTLGQIINGYTF
cdr3_nt: TGTGCCAGTAGTACCCTAGGACAGATTATCAATGGCTACACCTTC
cdr3_length: 15
d_call: .
v_call: TRBV19
clone_size: .
j_call: TRBJ1-2

cdr3_aa: CASRTSGRSDEQFF
cdr3_nt: TGCGCCAGCAGGACTAGCGGGAGGTCGGATGAGCAGTTCTTC
cdr3_length: 14
d_call: TRBD2
v_call: TRBV4-1
clone_size: .
j_call: TRBJ2-1

cdr3_aa: CSVGWVNTEAFF
cdr3_nt: TGCAGCGTTGGATGGGTGAACACTGAAGCTTTCTTT
cdr3_length: 12
d_call: .
v_call: TRBV29-1
clone_size: few
j_call: TRBJ1-1

cdr3_aa: CASSLAGLGRGDTQYF
cdr3_nt: TGTGCCAGCAGCTTAGCCGGCCTGGGCAGGGGGGATACGCAGTATTTT
cdr3_length: 16
d_call: TRBD1
v_call: TRBV11-2
clone_size: .
j_call: TRBJ2-3

cdr3_aa: CASSLIAKKGEKLFF
cdr3_nt: TGTGCCAGCAGTTTAATCGCCAAAAAGGGGGAAAAACTGTTTTTT
cdr3_length: 15
d_call: .
v_call: TRBV27
clone_size: .
j_call: TRBJ1-4

cdr3_aa: CASWTGYNEQFF
cdr3_nt: TGTGCCAGCTGGACAGGGTACAATGAGCAGTTCTTC
cdr3_length: 12
d_call: TRBD1
v_call: TRBV12-3/TRBV12-4
clone_size: .
j_call: TRBJ2-1

cdr3_aa: CSAGGTGGFTDTQYF
cdr3_nt: TGCAGTGCTGGGGGGACAGGGGGCTTCACAGATACGCAGTATTTT
cdr3_length: 15
d_call: TRBD1
v_call: TRBV20-1
clone_size: .
j_call: TRBJ2-3

cdr3_aa: CASSLDREAEQYF
cdr3_nt: TGTGCCAGCAGCTTAGACAGGGAGGCCGAGCAGTACTTC
cdr3_length: 13
d_call: .
v_call: TRBV11-2
clone_size: .
j_call: TRBJ2-7

cdr3_aa: CASSRGTSGVTDTQYF
cdr3_nt: TGTGCCAGCAGCCGCGGGACTAGCGGGGTCACAGATACGCAGTATTTT
cdr3_length: 16
d_call: TRBD2
v_call: TRBV7-9
clone_size: .
j_call: TRBJ2-3

cdr3_aa: CASSLISEYEQYF
cdr3_nt: TGCGCCAGCAGCTTAATATCCGAGTACGAGCAGTACTTC
cdr3_length: 13
d_call: .
v_call: TRBV5-1
clone_size: few
j_call: TRBJ2-7

cdr3_aa: CASSSGTNGEAFF
cdr3_nt: TGTGCCAGCAGTTCCGGGACAAACGGTGAAGCTTTCTTT
cdr3_length: 13
d_call: .
v_call: TRBV6-2/TRBV6-3
clone_size: .
j_call: TRBJ1-1

cdr3_aa: CASSPSGGTHNEQFF
cdr3_nt: TGTGCCAGCAGTCCAAGCGGGGGTACCCACAATGAGCAGTTCTTC
cdr3_length: 15
d_call: TRBD2
v_call: TRBV3-1
clone_size: .
j_call: TRBJ2-1

cdr3_aa: CASSQIQGGTEAFF
cdr3_nt: TGTGCCAGCAGTCAAATACAGGGTGGCACTGAAGCTTTCTTT
cdr3_length: 14
d_call: .
v_call: TRBV12-3/TRBV12-4
clone_size: few
j_call: TRBJ1-1

cdr3_aa: CASRGQGKGPYEQYF
cdr3_nt: TGTGCCAGCAGGGGACAGGGGAAGGGGCCCTACGAGCAGTACTTC
cdr3_length: 15
d_call: TRBD1
v_call: TRBV12-3/TRBV12-4
clone_size: .
j_call: TRBJ2-7

cdr3_aa: CASSPTGGSPLHF
cdr3_nt: TGTGCCAGCAGCCCTACGGGCGGCTCACCCCTCCACTTT
cdr3_length: 13
d_call: .
v_call: TRBV7-3
clone_size: few
j_call: TRBJ1-6

cdr3_aa: CSATSPRGSHEQYF
cdr3_nt: TGCAGTGCTACCTCCCCGAGGGGTTCCCACGAGCAGTACTTC
cdr3_length: 14
d_call: .
v_call: TRBV20-1
clone_size: .
j_call: TRBJ2-7

cdr3_aa: CASSPGWGSVETQYF
cdr3_nt: TGTGCCAGCAGCCCCGGTTGGGGGTCGGTAGAGACCCAGTACTTC
cdr3_length: 15
d_call: .
v_call: TRBV12-3/TRBV12-4
clone_size: few
j_call: TRBJ2-5

cdr3_aa: CASSLGVDGLEQYF
cdr3_nt: TGTGCCAGCAGCTTAGGAGTGGACGGTTTAGAGCAGTACTTC
cdr3_length: 14
d_call: .
v_call: TRBV7-6
clone_size: few
j_call: TRBJ2-7

cdr3_aa: CASSQDIRRGQGAYEQYF
cdr3_nt: TGTGCCAGCAGCCAAGATATTCGGAGGGGACAGGGGGCATACGAGCAGTACTTC
cdr3_length: 18
d_call: TRBD1
v_call: TRBV14
clone_size: .
j_call: TRBJ2-7

cdr3_aa: CASSLSGTGLNIQYF
cdr3_nt: TGTGCCAGCAGCCTTAGTGGGACAGGGTTAAACATTCAGTACTTC
cdr3_length: 15
d_call: TRBD1
v_call: TRBV7-2
clone_size: few
j_call: TRBJ2-4

cdr3_aa: CSVERGYNEQFF
cdr3_nt: TGCAGCGTTGAACGCGGCTACAATGAGCAGTTCTTC
cdr3_length: 12
d_call: .
v_call: TRBV29-1
clone_size: few
j_call: TRBJ2-1

cdr3_aa: CASSQVGGSDEQFF
cdr3_nt: TGTGCCAGCAGCCAAGTTGGGGGTAGCGATGAGCAGTTCTTC
cdr3_length: 14
d_call: .
v_call: TRBV3-1
clone_size: .
j_call: TRBJ2-1

cdr3_aa: CASSLDGQGANEKLFF
cdr3_nt: TGCGCCAGCAGCTTAGACGGACAGGGAGCTAATGAAAAACTGTTTTTT
cdr3_length: 16
d_call: TRBD1
v_call: TRBV5-1
clone_size: .
j_call: TRBJ1-4

cdr3_aa: CASSLEAGINQPQHF
cdr3_nt: TGTGCCAGCAGCTTGGAAGCAGGCATCAATCAGCCCCAGCATTTT
cdr3_length: 15
d_call: .
v_call: TRBV5-5
clone_size: .
j_call: TRBJ1-5

cdr3_aa: CASRDPWSYNEQFF
cdr3_nt: TGTGCCAGCAGAGACCCCTGGTCCTACAATGAGCAGTTCTTC
cdr3_length: 14
d_call: .
v_call: TRBV25-1
clone_size: .
j_call: TRBJ2-1

cdr3_aa: CASSYSGGVPLF
cdr3_nt: TGTGCCAGCAGTTACTCGGGCGGGGTCCCACTCTTC
cdr3_length: 12
d_call: .
v_call: TRBV6-2/TRBV6-3
clone_size: few
j_call: TRBJ2-1

cdr3_aa: CASSYGEEVYEQYF
cdr3_nt: TGTGCCAGCAGTTACGGCGAGGAGGTCTACGAGCAGTACTTC
cdr3_length: 14
d_call: .
v_call: TRBV6-5
clone_size: .
j_call: TRBJ2-7

cdr3_aa: CASRIGQAGTNTEAFF
cdr3_nt: TGTGCCAGTAGGATAGGACAGGCGGGGACGAACACTGAAGCTTTCTTT
cdr3_length: 16
d_call: TRBD1
v_call: TRBV19
clone_size: once
j_call: TRBJ1-1

cdr3_aa: CASSPRRTEAFF
cdr3_nt: TGTGCCAGCTCACCTCGTCGCACTGAAGCTTTCTTT
cdr3_length: 12
d_call: .
v_call: TRBV18
clone_size: few
j_call: TRBJ1-1

cdr3_aa: CASSYSTAASGYGYTF
cdr3_nt: TGTGCCAGCAGTTACTCGACGGCAGCCTCGGGGTATGGCTACACCTTC
cdr3_length: 16
d_call: .
v_call: TRBV6-5
clone_size: few
j_call: TRBJ1-2

cdr3_aa: CSARDGDTQYF
cdr3_nt: TGCAGTGCTAGGGACGGGGATACGCAGTATTTT
cdr3_length: 11
d_call: .
v_call: TRBV20-1
clone_size: few
j_call: TRBJ2-3

cdr3_aa: CASSSRGAYEQYF
cdr3_nt: TGTGCCAGCAGCTCTCGGGGGGCGTACGAGCAGTACTTC
cdr3_length: 13
d_call: .
v_call: TRBV7-9
clone_size: .
j_call: TRBJ2-7

cdr3_aa: CASSYSADRGNTEAFF
cdr3_nt: TGTGCCAGCAGTTACTCGGCGGACAGGGGGAACACTGAAGCTTTCTTT
cdr3_length: 16
d_call: TRBD1
v_call: TRBV6-5
clone_size: few
j_call: TRBJ1-1